What follows are 18 T cell receptor beta chains derived from one specimen sequenced in a study of glioma-infiltrating T cells. Using RNA template, CDR3s of TCR alpha and beta were amplified with iRepertoire arm-PCR. TCRdb re-derived calls from the multiplex PCR reads in MiXCR, one entry per CDR3 protein. The sample lists under 200,000 distinct CDR3 sequences, around 45% seen once, with around 4.9% in the top ten. Input material: glioma tissue, nonneoplastic brain tissue, or PBMCs (not recorded which). All receptors derive from a human donor with low-grade glioma or glioblastoma, undergoing nonglioma brain surgery, or in good health (not recorded which).

The J gene is TRBJ2-7, the V gene TRBV2, with a tentative D call TRBD2 (6 bases). CDR1 and CDR2 (germline): SNHLY, FYNNEI. Trimming stripped 3 bases from V and 2 bases from J, with 14 bases between. This CDR3 has 15 amino acids. The CDR3 sequence: CASSELREQTYEQYF. The CDR3 bases are TGTGCCAGCAGTGAGTTGCGGGAACAAACCTACGAGCAGTACTTC.

Remarks on this clonotype: No conserved phenylalanine or tryptophan is present at the end of the CDR3, so a read error is the likely explanation. CDR3 protein: CATSSGTGELFS. CDR3 nucleotide sequence: TGTGCCACCAGCAGTGGCACCGGGGAGCTGTTTTCT. V gene TRBV15 combines with J gene TRBJ2-2; unclear D gene. The CDR3 consists of 12 residues. Trimming cost V 3 bases and J 4 bases, with 3 bases left between them. From germline, CDR1 is LNHNV and CDR2 YYDKDF (reference sequence).

With respect to this clonotype: The germline gene is not matched at one end of the junction; a read error may be the cause. The gene calls are TRBV3-1 and TRBJ2-3, with no clear D. This CDR3 is 14 amino acids long. The germline gives CDR1 LGHDT, CDR2 YNNKEL (reference sequence). The CDR3 loop is CAGSQPPDTDTQYF. In DNA form, the CDR3 reads TGTGCCGGCAGCCAACCGCCAGATACAGATACGCAGTATTTT.

This clonotype was counted at least ten times. The gene calls are TRBV6-1 and TRBJ1-2; possibly TRBD1 for D (6 bases). Trimming cost V 11 bases and J 4 bases, with 17 bases left between them. Germline V CDR1 and CDR2: MNHNS, SASEGT. CDR3 length equals 13 residues. CDR3 sequence (DNA): TGTGCCTCCCTAGGCAGGGGCGCCTATGGCTACACCTTC. This sequence encodes CASLGRGAYGYTF.

This clonotype came up many times. The chain joins TRBV20-1 to TRBJ2-7; 8 bases align to TRBD1. CDR1 is DFQATT and CDR2 is SNEGSKA in the germline V gene (reference sequence). The junction had 29 bases not matched to a gene; V was cut back by 3 bases and J by 7 bases. The CDR3 extends over 20 amino acids. The CDR3: CSARGDRISNGGDGRIEQYF. CDR3 in DNA: TGCAGTGCTAGGGGGGACAGGATCTCCAATGGGGGAGATGGAAGAATAGAGCAGTACTTC.

With respect to this clonotype: Being one base from a much bigger clone, this may be a read error. This chain uses TRBV12-3 or TRBV12-4 with TRBJ2-3, with D perhaps matching TRBD2 (5 bases). The CDR3 covers 12 residues. Trimming left V 6 bases short and J 3 bases short, with 7 bases between. The CDR3 sequence: CASSGITDTQYF. CDR3 bases: TGTGCCAGCAGCGGGATAACAGATACGCAGTATTTT.

For this clonotype: A read error may explain this, as a much larger clone is one base away. The V call is TRBV27, the J call TRBJ1-1; D is uncertain. The CDR3 loop spans 13 amino acids. CDR1 is MNHEY, CDR2 SMNVEV, per germline (reference sequence). V was cut by 6 bases and J by 7 bases, with 15 bases left in between. CDR3 in DNA: TGTGCCAGCAGCTCAGACACAAGGGTTGAAGCTTTCTTT. Its protein is CASSSDTRVEAFF.

The rearrangement joins TRBV5-4 to TRBJ2-1, with a possible D match to TRBD2 (5 bases). The CDR3 spans 14 residues. The ends were cut back, 2 bases at V and 9 bases at J, with 15 bases in the middle. Germline assignment: CDR1 SGHNT and CDR2 YYREEE (reference sequence). CDR3 amino acids: CASSLGRRSGEQFF. CDR3 in DNA: TGTGCCAGCAGCTTAGGTAGAAGGAGCGGTGAGCAGTTCTTC.

This clonotype occurred many times. V gene TRBV5-1 combines with J gene TRBJ2-7; D remains ambiguous. V lost 4 bases, J lost 5 bases, and 13 bases lay in between. The germline CDR1 and CDR2 sequences are SGHRS and YFSETQ. CDR3 length equals 13 residues. CDR3 coding DNA: TGCGCCAGCAGCATAGTAGACCGTAACGAGCAGTACTTC. Translated: CASSIVDRNEQYF. Combining the CDR3 with reference TRBV5-1 and TRBJ2-7 gives the whole variable domain KAGVTQTPRYLIKTRGQQVTLSCSPISGHRSVSWYQQTPGQGLQFLFEYFSETQRNKGNFPGRFSGRQFSNSRSEMNVSTLELGDSALYLCASSIVDRNEQYFGPGTRLTVT.

The V call is TRBV28, the J call TRBJ2-2, with a possible D match to TRBD2 (6 bases). CDR3 size: 15 residues. Germline CDR1 reads MDHEN; CDR2 reads SYDVKM. Trimming stripped 2 bases from V and 3 bases from J, with 10 bases between. CDR3 DNA sequence: TGTGCCAGCAGTTTAGCTCCGGGAGACACCGGGGAGCTGTTTTTT. The encoded protein is CASSLAPGDTGELFF.

This clonotype occurred many times. The V and J genes are TRBV20-1 and TRBJ1-1; tentative D call: TRBD1 (6 bases). Trimming removed 3 bases from V and 1 base from J, with 18 bases in between. Per the germline V gene, CDR1 is DFQATT and CDR2 is SNEGSKA (reference sequence). The CDR3 runs to 16 residues. The DNA of the CDR3 is TGCAGTGCTAGTAAGGCGGGGGGCCCCTGGAACACTGAAGCTTTCTTT. It encodes CSASKAGGPWNTEAFF.

Many counts were recorded for this clonotype. V and J are TRBV15 and TRBJ1-1, with 7 bases aligning to TRBD1. The CDR3 is made up of 15 amino acids. Germline V CDR1 and CDR2: LNHNV, YYDKDF (reference sequence). The junction had 5 bases not matched to a gene; V was cut back by 4 bases and J by 0 bases. The CDR3 DNA sequence: TGTGCCACCAGCAAAGTAGGGGGCCTGAACACTGAAGCTTTCTTT. Protein product: CATSKVGGLNTEAFF.

This clonotype was observed many times. The chain is built from TRBV27 and TRBJ2-5; 7 nucleotides match TRBD1. V dropped 8 bases and J dropped 1; count of bases not matched to a gene: 1. Germline-derived CDR1 and CDR2 are MNHEY and SMNVEV (reference sequence). This CDR3 has 12 residues. CDR3 DNA sequence: TGTGCCAGCGGGACAGTCCAAGAGACCCAGTACTTC. It yields the protein CASGTVQETQYF.

The table lists this clonotype with a count of one. This may stem from a read error, because a much larger clone lies one nucleotide away. V and J are TRBV3-1 and TRBJ2-1; D is perhaps TRBD2 (5 bases). The DNA end favors TRBJ2-5, so the J call may be wrong. The CDR3 loop spans 15 amino acids. The germline CDR1 and CDR2 sequences are LGHDT and YNNKEL (reference sequence). The CDR3 loop is CAGSDVRETQETQYF. The CDR3 nucleotides are TGTGCCGGCAGCGACGTGAGGGAGACCCAAGAGACCCAGTACTTC.

The rearrangement uses TRBV6-1 and TRBJ1-5; D is undetermined. This CDR3 has 15 residues. CDR1 and CDR2 (germline): MNHNS, SASEGT. V was clipped by 4 bases and J by 8 bases, with 18 bases between them. The CDR3 spells CASSASRSRNKPQHF. In nucleotides, the CDR3 is TGTGCCAGCAGTGCTTCCAGGTCGAGAAATAAGCCCCAGCATTTT.

This clonotype was detected ten times or more. The J gene is TRBJ2-6, the V gene TRBV27; D gene uncertain. V was shortened by 7 bases and J by 2 bases, with 9 bases between the two germline ends. This CDR3 spans 14 amino acids. The germline V gene has CDR1 MNHEY and CDR2 SMNVEV (reference sequence). CDR3 sequence (DNA): TGTGCCAGCAAGGAAGGACCTGGGGCCAACGTCCTGACTTTC. This gives the protein CASKEGPGANVLTF.

This clonotype was seen repeatedly, ten times or more. CDR3 residues: CASSWGPETQYF. In DNA, the CDR3 is TGTGCCAGCAGTTGGGGGCCGGAGACCCAGTACTTC. The rearrangement links TRBV28 to TRBJ2-5; D is perhaps TRBD1 (6 bases). The CDR3 contains 12 residues. Trimming shortened V by 4 bases and J by 5 bases, and 8 bases separated the two germline ends. The germline V gene encodes CDR1 MDHEN and CDR2 SYDVKM.

The genes are TRBV11-2 and TRBJ1-5, with D maybe TRBD1 (5 bases). The CDR3 covers 15 residues. Germline CDR1 reads SGHAT; CDR2 reads FQNNGV. The V and J ends lost 0 bases and 1 base respectively, with 7 bases between them. This chain's CDR3 is CASSLEGQSNQPQHF. CDR3 bases: TGTGCCAGCAGCTTAGAGGGGCAGAGCAATCAGCCCCAGCATTTT.